The T cell receptor (beta chain) under discussion was sequenced for a study of shared clonotypes between healthy human individuals. Trimming left V 2 bases short and J 0 bases short, with 11 bases between. CDR3 length: 16 residues. Germline V gives CDR1 SGHVS, CDR2 FQNEAQ. This clone was found once. Selected positively for CCR7 and CD45RO-negative, naive CD8 cells excluded terminally differentiated effector memory CD45RA+ cells. Here immunoSEQ multiplex PCR was the method, and the copy in TCRdb shows in-frame clones only, minus some. The sample yields around 2,000,000 clones, approximately 94% seen once.

J is TRBJ1-5 and V is TRBV7-8; D perhaps matches TRBD1 (6 bases). The clonotype was recovered from a man in his late teens or twenties in good health. Some clones in this sample may be carry-over from other donors' samples. The sequencing input was naive CD8+ T cells from PBMCs. CDR3 bases: TGTGCCAGCAGCTTAATGGGACACCGTAGCAATCAGCCCCAGCATTTT. Residues: CASSLMGHRSNQPQHF. Full variable domain (remainder filled in from reference TRBV7-8 and TRBJ1-5): GAGVSQSPRYKVAKRGQDVALRCDPISGHVSLFWYQQALGQGPEFLTYFQNEAQLDKSGLPSDRFFAERPEGSVSTLKIQRTQQEDSAVYLCASSLMGHRSNQPQHFGDGTRLSIL.